The 21 T cell receptor beta chains in this list originate from one sample, sequenced in a study of cytomegalovirus exposure and HLA in healthy donors. 13 Jbeta primers and 60 Vbeta primers were used for the PCR. Sequencing used immunoSEQ multiplex PCR; TCRdb keeps in-frame clones, though not all of them. The profile shows about 110,000 clones, about four fifths of them singletons. Sample: PBMCs. The receptors stem from a young man in good health and CMV-seropositive.

The chain carries TRBV7-9 and TRBJ1-1; TRBD1 matches at 7 bases. The CDR3 length is 14 residues. Germline values: CDR1 SEHNR, CDR2 FQNEAQ (reference sequence). The junction had 7 bases not matched to a gene; V was cut back by 4 bases and J by 5 bases. CDR3 in amino acids: CASSSDRSSTEAFF. In DNA form, the CDR3 reads TGTGCCAGCAGCTCGGACAGGTCTTCGACTGAAGCTTTCTTT.

A remark on this clone: Here the CDR3 omits its conserved ending phenylalanine or tryptophan, so a read error is the likely source. The chain couples TRBV5-4 to TRBJ1-6, with TRBD1 matching 10 bases. V lost 4 bases to trimming and J lost 8 bases; unmatched junction nucleotides: 6. This CDR3 spans 15 amino acids. The germline V gene has CDR1 SGHNT and CDR2 YYREEE (reference sequence). CDR3 DNA: TGTGCCAGCAGCGAATTAGGGACAGGGGATTCACCCCTCCACCTT. Its translation is CASSELGTGDSPLHL.

The chain uses TRBV11-2 and TRBJ2-3; TRBD2 aligns across 10 bases. In germline, CDR1 is SGHAT, CDR2 FQNNGV. With V trimmed by 0 bases and J by 5 bases, 8 bases remained unmatched. The CDR3 consists of 17 residues. The CDR3 sequence: CASSLEASGGLRDTQYF. DNA of the CDR3: TGTGCCAGCAGCTTAGAGGCTAGCGGGGGTCTTAGAGATACGCAGTATTTT.

This sequence joins TRBV5-1 and TRBJ2-7, with 8 nucleotides matching TRBD2. J gave up 2 bases and V 5 bases, and 9 bases lay outside the gene matches. Germline V lookup: CDR1 SGHRS, CDR2 YFSETQ. This CDR3 contains 15 residues. CDR3 nucleotides: TGCGCCAGCAGGGGGGGGAGCGGGGGAACCTACGAGCAGTACTTC. This translates into CASRGGSGGTYEQYF.

The rearrangement uses TRBV10-2 and TRBJ2-3; 8 bases are shared with TRBD2. This CDR3 contains 15 residues. V gave up 7 bases and J gave up 3 bases; unmatched junction bases: 9. Germline V gives CDR1 WSHSY, CDR2 SAAADI. The CDR3 DNA reads as TGCGCCAGCAAAGTCGGGGGGGCCTCAACAGATACGCAGTATTTT. Translating gives CASKVGGASTDTQYF.

This clone was detected a few times. This rearrangement joins TRBV5-1 to TRBJ2-2; TRBD2 aligns across 7 bases. This CDR3 contains 15 residues. V shed 5 bases, J shed 7 bases, and the junction held 11 bases outside the gene matches. Germline V lookup: CDR1 SGHRS, CDR2 YFSETQ. The CDR3 is CASRPLERGDGELFF. As DNA, the CDR3 is TGCGCCAGCAGACCCCTTGAACGGGGGGACGGGGAGCTGTTTTTT. Looking up the rest from reference TRBV5-1 and TRBJ2-2 gives the full variable domain: KAGVTQTPRYLIKTRGQQVTLSCSPISGHRSVSWYQQTPGQGLQFLFEYFSETQRNKGNFPGRFSGRQFSNSRSEMNVSTLELGDSALYLCASRPLERGDGELFFGEGSRLTVL.

The chain couples TRBV18 to TRBJ1-1, with 7 bases fitting TRBD1. V lost 0 bases, J lost 0 bases, and 16 bases stayed unmatched. This CDR3 has 20 amino acids. Germline values: CDR1 KGHSH, CDR2 LQKENI. CDR3 loop: CASSPPRQGGRLSMNTEAFF. CDR3 coding DNA: TGTGCCAGCTCACCACCGAGACAGGGTGGCCGTTTGAGTATGAACACTGAAGCTTTCTTT. The whole variable domain, remainder taken from reference TRBV18 and TRBJ1-1, is NAGVMQNPRHLVRRRGQEARLRCSPMKGHSHVYWYRQLPEEGLKFMVYLQKENIIDESGMPKERFSAEFPKEGPSILRIQQVVRGDSAAYFCASSPPRQGGRLSMNTEAFFGQGTRLTVV.

The sample holds one count of this clone. This rearrangement joins TRBV11-3 to TRBJ2-3; 13 positions agree with TRBD2. Germline-derived CDR1 and CDR2 are SGHNT and YENEEA. Trimming at V came to 5 bases and at J to 5 bases, leaving 7 bases not matched to a gene. This CDR3 has 16 residues. The DNA for the CDR3 is TGTGCCAGCAGCCCAGGACTAGCGGGGGCCAGAGATACGCAGTATTTT. Translating gives CASSPGLAGARDTQYF.

The chain is built from TRBV7-2 and TRBJ2-1; 9 bases are shared with TRBD2. Germline CDR1 and CDR2: SGHTA and FQGNSA. V gave up 9 bases and J gave up 3 bases; unmatched junction bases: 9. The CDR3 length is 15 residues. The CDR3 nucleotides read TGTGCCAGTGCGGAGGGGCGGGGGGGCTACAATGAGCAGTTCTTC. Protein sequence: CASAEGRGGYNEQFF.

The CDR3 DNA reads TGTGCCAGCAGTGAGGACAGGGAGATCTCTGGAAACACCATATATTTT. Its translation is CASSEDREISGNTIYF. V usage is TRBV2 and J usage is TRBJ1-3; TRBD1 aligns across 8 bases. Trimming cost V 3 bases and J 0 bases; bases outside gene matches: 4. The CDR3 runs 16 residues. The germline V gene encodes CDR1 SNHLY and CDR2 FYNNEI. The full variable domain, with the rest looked up from reference TRBV2 and TRBJ1-3, is EPEVTQTPSHQVTQMGQEVILRCVPISNHLYFYWYRQILGQKVEFLVSFYNNEISEKSEIFDDQFSVERPDGSNFTLKIRSTKLEDSAMYFCASSEDREISGNTIYFGEGSWLTVV.

J is TRBJ1-4 and V is TRBV27, with D perhaps matching TRBD1 (6 bases). V lost 2 bases, J lost 8 bases, and 12 bases lay in between. The length of the CDR3 is 14 residues. The germline CDR1 and CDR2 sequences are MNHEY and SMNVEV (reference sequence). In DNA form, the CDR3 reads TGTGCCAGCAGTTTACGGCAGGGGATCGAAAAACTGTTTTTT. It specifies CASSLRQGIEKLFF.

The chain links TRBV5-5 to TRBJ1-4; no clear D. The germline V gene encodes CDR1 SGHKS and CDR2 YYEKEE (reference sequence). The CDR3 covers 14 residues. Between the trimmed V and J ends, which lost 1 base and 6 bases, there was a span of 10 bases. CDR3 sequence reads: CASSLWADYEKLFF. Here the CDR3 DNA reads TGTGCCAGCAGCTTGTGGGCGGACTATGAAAAACTGTTTTTT.

As for this clone: Compared with germline, one end of the junction differs, possibly owing to a read error. The chain combines TRBV7-9 with TRBJ2-6; D perhaps matches TRBD1 (7 bases). The germline CDR1 and CDR2 sequences are SEHNR and FQNEAQ (reference sequence). The CDR3 covers 15 residues. The CDR3 is CSSSGGTAGANVLTF. The DNA of the CDR3 is TGTTCCAGCAGTGGAGGGACAGCTGGGGCCAACGTCCTGACTTTC.

The chain joins TRBV7-6 to TRBJ1-3; D unclear. Trimming took 5 bases from V and 3 from J, leaving 8 bases between them. CDR1 is SGHVS and CDR2 is FNYEAQ in the germline V gene. This CDR3 comprises 13 residues. CDR3 DNA: TGTGCCAGCAGCCATGGAGGTGGAAACACCATATATTTT. Amino acid sequence: CASSHGGGNTIYF.

The chain employs TRBV5-4 and TRBJ2-1; tentatively, D is TRBD1 (6 bases). V lost 4 bases and J lost 9, with 20 bases in between. From germline, CDR1 is SGHNT and CDR2 YYREEE (reference sequence). CDR3 length: 15 amino acids. The CDR3 sequence is CASSMPISGASEQFF. DNA of the CDR3: TGTGCCAGCAGCATGCCGATATCAGGGGCTAGTGAGCAGTTCTTC.

The chain couples TRBV9 to TRBJ1-2; 7 bases line up with TRBD1. With 3 bases clipped from V and 4 bases from J, the junction kept 6 bases outside the gene matches. The germline V gene has CDR1 SGDLS and CDR2 YYNGEE. The CDR3 totals 14 residues. CDR3 sequence: CASSADPGGYGYTF. Here the CDR3 DNA reads TGTGCCAGCAGCGCTGATCCAGGGGGCTATGGCTACACCTTC.

The chain couples TRBV29-1 to TRBJ2-2; 9 nucleotides match TRBD1. The V gene end was trimmed by 5 bases and the J gene end by 4 bases; junction bases not matched to a gene: 5. The germline V gene has CDR1 SQVTM and CDR2 ANQGSEA. The CDR3 has 14 residues. The CDR3 sequence: CSVPSTGGTGELFF. The DNA for the CDR3 is TGCAGCGTTCCATCGACAGGGGGCACCGGGGAGCTGTTTTTT.

The chain uses TRBV27 and TRBJ1-1; TRBD1 is a possible D gene (5 bases). CDR3 length: 13 residues. The germline CDR1 and CDR2 sequences are MNHEY and SMNVEV (reference sequence). V lost 3 bases and J 4 bases, leaving 9 bases between the germline ends. The CDR3: CASSLEGLTEAFF. The CDR3 nucleotides read TGTGCCAGCAGTTTGGAGGGGCTCACTGAAGCTTTCTTT.

The genes are TRBV7-9 and TRBJ2-5, with 9 bases aligning to TRBD2. There are 16 residues in the CDR3. Losses at the gene ends were 1 base for V and 5 bases for J; bases not matched to a gene: 8. The V gene's germline CDR1 is SEHNR and CDR2 FQNEAQ (reference sequence). DNA for the CDR3: TGTGCCAGCAGCTTAGTGCTAGCGGGGCCAGGGGAGACCCAGTACTTC. Translation: CASSLVLAGPGETQYF.

Turning to this clone: The junction departs from the called germline gene at one end, perhaps through a read error. This chain connects TRBV5-1 to TRBJ2-2, with 9 bases matching TRBD1. The CDR3 has 15 residues. CDR1 is SGHRS and CDR2 is YFSETQ in the germline V gene. In DNA, the CDR3 is TGCGCCAGCAGCTTGACAGGGGGCACGACCGAGGAGCTGTTTTTT. It yields the protein CASSLTGGTTEELFF.

The chain employs TRBV6-5 and TRBJ2-3, with 8 nucleotides matching TRBD2. This CDR3 is 16 amino acids long. CDR1 MNHEY and CDR2 SVGAGI come from the germline V gene. V shed 2 bases and J 2 bases; nucleotides not matched to a gene: 6. The CDR3 DNA reads as TGTGCCAGCAGTTACGTTAGCGGGGAGGTCACAGATACGCAGTATTTT. Its protein is CASSYVSGEVTDTQYF.